This TCR beta chain was found in a study of blood T cell repertoires in COVID-19. Study as a whole: The study drew acute and convalescent COVID-19 samples from the United States, Italy and Spain.

Germline CDR1 reads MNHEY; CDR2 reads SVGAGI. J was trimmed by 6 bases and V by 6 bases; bases with no gene match: 8. The CDR3 covers 14 residues. Original handling: For nucleated cells, counts were estimated from reference gene primer amplification. Assay: immunoSEQ multiplex PCR; the TCRdb copy retains only in-frame clones and omits some. That table furnishes V, J and clone size, whereas the DNA furnished D and trimming. The data show roughly 69,000 clones, around 90% seen once. This receptor was taken from a man between 45 and 60 years old with active COVID-19. The chain uses TRBV6-5 and TRBJ1-5; TRBD1 agrees at 7 bases. Sequencing used peripheral blood. CDR3 region: CASRPRQGGQPQHF. CDR3 nucleotide sequence: TGTGCCAGCAGACCCCGACAGGGTGGTCAGCCCCAGCATTTT.